This T cell receptor (beta chain) came from a study of human T cells and chemical hapten exposure (dated by TCRdb to the early 2020s). Notes on the research overall: For sensitization, 2% DPC in acetone was applied to a 2 cm by 2 cm area of upper inner arm skin. Throughout the approximately 22-week study period, patients were also given weekly therapeutic DPC doses on the scalp. Patch testing was done on the upper back using Finn chambers containing 0.01% DPC, and results were scored after 6 days according to International Contact Dermatitis Research Group standards. Most of the patients in the cohort were female, and the cohort covered alopecia areata with under or over 50% scalp involvement, alopecia totalis and alopecia universalis. Libraries were pooled for sequencing, and per-sample TCR yields varied mainly because of small differences in library volumes within the pool. In alopecia patients, the study followed how the peripheral blood TCR repertoire changed in vivo over primary and secondary sensitization to diphenylcyclopropenone (DPC), a hapten. Blood was sampled from patients pre-sensitization (week 0) and at 2, 6 and about 24 weeks after DPC sensitization. About 28 alopecia patients gave blood for TCR sequencing at one to four time points (pre-sensitization, 2, 6 and 24 weeks).

What the research found in general, with its limitations: Significantly more large CDR3 similarity clusters were formed by expanded TCRs than by pre-sensitization or healthy control sets, consistent with antigen-driven responses. DPC sensitization did not change how many TCRs were above 1 in 1000 frequency, and no evidence was found of alterations in global repertoire structure. After repeated subsampling, changes were observed in the strength of the expansion versus patch-test correlation and in the threshold at which the correlation became significant. All patients had alopecia, a presumed autoimmune disease, so their immune response might differ from that of healthy individuals. Patch test score correlated positively with the number of PT1 expanded TCRs, reaching significance at thresholds 8, 16 and 32 but not at 4.

Receptor libraries were prepared by RACE. TCRdb lists the instrument as NextSeq 500. During library preparation, unique molecular identifiers were attached to individual cDNA molecules so that TCRs could be counted in a quantitative, reproducible way. For every blood RNA sample, sequencing covered both the TCR alpha and TCR beta chains. Per the authors' processing: A median of around 96,000 TCRs per sample was observed, with a range of roughly 20,000 to 750,000. The Decombinator software suite was used to annotate the V, J and CDR3 of the TCR reads. For PS versus PT1 abundance plots, all samples were subsampled to the same number of TCRs (28,000). Expanded TCRs were defined as absent before sensitization and observed at least eight times at the 2-week time point. The public reads were quality trimmed at Q25 with fastp and then assembled into clones with MiXCR by TCRdb, keeping productive beta chains. A single entry per CDR3 protein holds the most common genes and DNA from its merged rows. For this entry, the V and J calls and clone size follow TCRdb and not the study's own pipeline. Within this sample are about 40,000 distinct CDR3 sequences, with 3% to 3.5% of them counted one time only. Of the sample, about 6.7% falls within the top ten clones.

This clonotype showed up many times. Its antigen is not yet known. No quality values exist for individual bases; no much larger clone is one base distant. The sample's time point label, decoded: patch test 2, 6 weeks after DPC sensitization. The treatment or condition label, read with the paper, signifies: therapeutic diphenylcyclopropenone sensitization with weekly scalp DPC. At every patch-test visit, the blood draw took place before the patch test was put on. To be eligible, patients had to be aged 18 to 70, diagnosed with alopecia and judged suitable for DPC therapy, while pregnant patients were excluded. Total RNA was extracted from unfractionated whole blood that had been collected in Tempus Blood RNA tubes. The source material was whole blood, sampled in connection with sensitization to the hapten diphenylcyclopropenone (DPC). This receptor was taken from a man aged 35 to 55 with alopecia areata. Some clones in this sample may be carry-over from other donors' samples.

The CDR3 here reads CSATSPLYNEQFF. The sequenced DNA is TGCAGTGCTACTAGCCCCCTCTACAATGAGCAGTTCTTC. The chain uses TRBV20-1 and TRBJ2-1; a weak D assignment points to TRBD2 (5 bases agree). Via the germline V gene (reference sequence), CDR1 is DFQATT and CDR2 SNEGSKA. CDR3 length: 13 amino acids, cysteine to phenylalanine. The entry retains the CDR3 DNA only, 39 bases that are in frame from base 1. Cut back by 4 bases and 3 bases, the V and J ends lie 10 bases apart.